This TCR beta chain emerged from a study of T-cell reconstitution after alpha-beta-depleted transplantation in children. Germline CDR1 and CDR2: SGHTA and FQGTGA. Trimming at V came to 5 bases and at J to 4 bases, leaving 6 bases not matched to a gene. The CDR3 is 15 amino acids. This clonotype was counted a few times. Unique molecular identifiers were incorporated into the prepared TCRbeta library. MiXCR was run by TCRdb on the PCR reads, yielding one entry per CDR3 protein. Counted here are a few hundred thousand distinct CDR3 sequences, around 20% occurring once; the ten biggest clones make up 3.5% to 4%.

Sequencing used PBMCs from the stem cell graft donor, obtained from the stem cell graft. The chain recombines TRBV7-3 with TRBJ2-1, with 9 bases fitting TRBD2. This TCR was sampled from a human donor who donated a stem cell graft to a child with acute myeloid leukemia. In DNA, the CDR3 is TGTGCCAGCAGCCCCGGGACTAGCAAGTACAATGAGCAGTTCTTC. Its translation: CASSPGTSKYNEQFF. Combining the CDR3 with reference TRBV7-3 and TRBJ2-1 gives the whole variable domain GAGVSQTPSNKVTEKGKYVELRCDPISGHTALYWYRQSLGQGPEFLIYFQGTGAADDSGLPNDRFFAVRPEGSVSTLKIQRTERGDSAVYLCASSPGTSKYNEQFFGPGTRLTVL.